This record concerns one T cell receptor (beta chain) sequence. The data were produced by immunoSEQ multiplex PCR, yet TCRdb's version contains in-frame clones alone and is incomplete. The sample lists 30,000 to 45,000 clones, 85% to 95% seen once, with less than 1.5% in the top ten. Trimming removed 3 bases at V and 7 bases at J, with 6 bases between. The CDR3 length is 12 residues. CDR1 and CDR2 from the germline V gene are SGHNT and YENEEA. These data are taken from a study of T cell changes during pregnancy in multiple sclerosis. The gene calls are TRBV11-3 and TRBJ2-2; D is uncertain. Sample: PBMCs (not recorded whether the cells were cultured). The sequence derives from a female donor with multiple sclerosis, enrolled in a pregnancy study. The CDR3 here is CASSFRGGELFF. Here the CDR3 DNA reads TGTGCCAGCAGCTTCAGAGGCGGGGAGCTGTTTTTT.